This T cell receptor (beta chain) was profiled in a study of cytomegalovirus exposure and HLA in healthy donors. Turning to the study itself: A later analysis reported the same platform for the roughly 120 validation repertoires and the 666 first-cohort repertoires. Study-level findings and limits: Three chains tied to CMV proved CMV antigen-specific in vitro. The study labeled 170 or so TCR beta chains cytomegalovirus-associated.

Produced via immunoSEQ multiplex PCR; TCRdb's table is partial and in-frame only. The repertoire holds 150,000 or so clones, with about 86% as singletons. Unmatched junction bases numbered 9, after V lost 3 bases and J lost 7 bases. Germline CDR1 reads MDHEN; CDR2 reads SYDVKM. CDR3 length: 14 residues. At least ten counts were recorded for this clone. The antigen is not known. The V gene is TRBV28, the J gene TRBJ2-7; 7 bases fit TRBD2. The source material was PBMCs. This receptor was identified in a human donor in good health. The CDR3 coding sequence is TGTGCCAGCAGTTTTGGTGCGGGGGTCATGGAGCAGTACTTC. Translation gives CASSFGAGVMEQYF.